The sequence of this T cell receptor (beta chain) was determined in a study of early T cells in non-severe SARS-CoV-2 infection. Individually, cDNA molecules had unique molecular identifiers attached to them. MiXCR, run by TCRdb on the 5' RACE reads, gives a single entry per CDR3 protein. This table has tens of thousands of distinct CDR3 sequences, around 15% appearing once. The TCR sequence derives from an adult who was a healthcare worker with PCR-confirmed SARS-CoV-2 infection or an uninfected control (not recorded which). The sequencing sample was made of whole blood.

The DNA of the CDR3 is TGCAGTGCTAGAGATCTAGGGCGGACCTACGAGCAGTACTTC. This encodes CSARDLGRTYEQYF. This sequence joins TRBV20-1 and TRBJ2-7; D not resolved. The V and J ends lost 0 bases and 2 bases respectively, with 11 bases between them. Per the germline V gene, CDR1 is DFQATT and CDR2 is SNEGSKA (reference sequence). There are 14 residues in the CDR3.